The present T cell receptor (beta chain) was sequenced within a study of blood T cell repertoires in COVID-19. Here immunoSEQ multiplex PCR was the method, and the copy in TCRdb shows in-frame clones only, minus some. The table shows fewer than 200,000 clones, with about 85% occurring only once. This CDR3 is 15 amino acids long. Germline CDR1 SGHDT, CDR2 YYEEEE. Trimming cost V 4 bases and J 3 bases; bases outside gene matches: 7. Sequencing input: peripheral blood. The chain carries TRBV5-6 and TRBJ1-1; 9 bases align to TRBD1. The sequence was obtained from a woman between 45 and 60 years old with COVID-19, enrolled during active disease. DNA for the CDR3: TGTGCCAGCAGCCTTCCGGGACAGGGCCACACTGAAGCTTTCTTT. It encodes CASSLPGQGHTEAFF.